What follows are 7 T cell receptor beta chains derived from one specimen sequenced in a study of blood T cell repertoires in COVID-19. Sequenced by immunoSEQ multiplex PCR; TCRdb stores in-frame clones only, minus some. In the table there are roughly 290,000 clones, about 90% of which are singletons. Specimen: peripheral blood. The origin of the receptors is a woman aged 25 to 39 who had recovered from COVID-19.

The chain joins TRBV27 to TRBJ2-1; 9 bases are a match to TRBD1. J lost 3 bases, V lost 7 bases, and 7 bases had no gene match. Germline CDR1 and CDR2: MNHEY and SMNVEV (reference sequence). The CDR3 runs to 15 residues. The CDR3: CASNSQGAGYNEQFF. Written as DNA, the CDR3 is TGTGCCAGCAACTCACAGGGGGCGGGCTACAATGAGCAGTTCTTC.

The count of this clone is one. The chain employs TRBV2 and TRBJ2-7; 9 bases map to TRBD2. CDR1 is SNHLY, CDR2 FYNNEI, per germline. V trimming: 11 bases; J trimming: 1 base; junction bases outside the gene matches: 9. The CDR3 has 14 amino acids. CDR3 residues: CALGREGLSYEQYF. The CDR3 nucleotides are TGTGCCCTCGGGCGGGAGGGCTTGTCCTACGAGCAGTACTTC.

The gene calls are TRBV29-1 and TRBJ2-7; weak D call: TRBD2 (6 bases). Trimming removed 4 bases at V and 0 bases at J, with 10 bases between. The CDR3 length is 13 residues. Germline V gives CDR1 SQVTM, CDR2 ANQGSEA. This chain's CDR3 is CSVGGGVSYEQYF. The CDR3 DNA reads as TGCAGCGTTGGGGGCGGGGTCTCCTACGAGCAGTACTTC.

Of note for this clone: The germline gene is not matched at one end of the junction; a read error may be the cause. The V and J genes are TRBV7-7 and TRBJ2-3, with no clear D. Germline V gene sequence: CDR1 SSHAT, CDR2 FNYEAQ (reference sequence). The CDR3 is 18 residues long. As DNA, the CDR3 is TGTGCTAGCAGCTTATACCCCTATAGCTCAAGCACTGCAGATACGCAGTATTTT. Translation gives CASSLYPYSSSTADTQYF. Drawing the rest from reference TRBV7-7 and TRBJ2-3, the complete variable domain is GAGVSQSPRYKVTKRGQDVTLRCDPISSHATLYWYQQALGQGPEFLTYFNYEAQPDKSGLPSDRFSAERPEGSISTLTIQRTEQRDSAMYRCASSLYPYSSSTADTQYFGPGTRLTVL.

The V gene is TRBV19, the J gene TRBJ1-5, with TRBD1 as a possible D gene (5 bases). Trimming took 4 bases from V and 2 from J, leaving 12 bases between them. Germline CDR1 is LNHDA and CDR2 is SQIVND (reference sequence). The CDR3 totals 15 residues. CDR3 sequence reads: CASSSLRVGNQPQHF. In nucleotides, the CDR3 is TGTGCCAGTAGTAGCCTCAGGGTTGGCAATCAGCCCCAGCATTTT.

V is TRBV24-1 and J is TRBJ2-2; the match to TRBD2 covers 12 bases. CDR1 is KGHDR, CDR2 SFDVKD, per germline. The V and J ends lost 4 bases and 0 bases, in that order; junction bases with no gene match: 8. The CDR3 sequence is 19 residues long. The CDR3 reads CATSDSWGLAGANTGELFF. The CDR3 DNA reads as TGTGCCACCAGTGACTCCTGGGGACTAGCGGGCGCGAACACCGGGGAGCTGTTTTTT.

The chain carries TRBV21-1 and TRBJ2-7; the table's TRBD2 call for D was not verified on the DNA. TRBV21-1 is a pseudogene locus. The CDR3 has 14 residues. CDR3 nucleotides: TGTGCCAGCAGCTACGGGTCCGGGTTCGGGGAGCAGTACTTC. Amino acid sequence: CASSYGSGFGEQYF.